These 22 T cell receptor beta chains were all obtained from the same sample, sequenced in a study of blood T cell repertoires in COVID-19. Clones were sequenced by immunoSEQ multiplex PCR, and TCRdb holds only the in-frame ones, with some missing. The top ten clones hold around 3% of a sample with roughly 100,000 clones, about 87% of them seen once. What was sequenced was peripheral blood. These receptors originate from a man aged 50-59 years with active or convalescent COVID-19.

This chain connects TRBV10-3 to TRBJ2-3, with 10 bases lining up with TRBD2. CDR3 length equals 15 residues. Germline CDR1 reads ENHRY; CDR2 reads SYGVKD. J lost 1 base, V lost 6 bases, and 4 bases had no gene match. The chain's CDR3 is CAISYSGGRTDTQYF. CDR3 DNA sequence: TGTGCCATCAGCTATAGCGGGGGGCGCACAGATACGCAGTATTTT.

This clone showed up just once. The chain has TRBV20-1 and TRBJ2-7; no clear D gene. The CDR3 spans 12 residues. Between the trimmed V and J ends, which lost 3 bases and 5 bases, there was a span of 11 bases. Germline values: CDR1 DFQATT, CDR2 SNEGSKA (reference sequence). The CDR3, as DNA: TGCAGTGCTAGTTTGAGTCCCGACGAGCAGTACTTC. This codes for CSASLSPDEQYF.

The V gene is TRBV19, the J gene TRBJ2-7; TRBD1 might be the D (6 bases). The CDR3 contains 14 residues. Trimming pared 5 bases from V and 3 bases from J, leaving 14 bases between. The germline CDR1 and CDR2 sequences are LNHDA and SQIVND (reference sequence). The DNA for the CDR3 is TGTGCCAGTAGTCCCCGGGACAAAGTCTACGAGCAGTACGTC. Its protein is CASSPRDKVYEQYV.

The chain is built from TRBV13 and TRBJ2-1; 9 bases fit TRBD1. J gave up 6 bases and V 5 bases, and 8 bases lay outside the gene matches. The CDR3 spans 15 residues. The V gene's germline CDR1 is PRHDT and CDR2 FYEKMQ (reference sequence). DNA of the CDR3: TGTGCCAGCAGCCCGGACAGGGGTACGACCAATGAGCAGTTCTTC. Translation gives CASSPDRGTTNEQFF.

The chain is built from TRBV7-9 and TRBJ1-2; TRBD1 matches 10 bases. Germline assignment: CDR1 SEHNR and CDR2 FQNEAQ (reference sequence). The V and J ends lost 2 bases and 1 base, in that order; junction bases with no gene match: 13. The CDR3 consists of 19 residues. CDR3 in amino acids: CASSLTGGQGGPSNYGYTF. The CDR3 coding sequence is TGTGCCAGCAGCTTAACCGGCGGACAGGGGGGACCCAGTAACTATGGCTACACCTTC.

The V gene is TRBV5-1, the J gene TRBJ1-1; D remains unclear. This CDR3 spans 15 amino acids. V was pared by 0 bases and J by 0 bases, with 9 bases between. CDR1 and CDR2 (germline): SGHRS, YFSETQ. This CDR3 is CASSLAAGLNTEAFF. The CDR3 DNA reads as TGCGCCAGCAGCTTGGCGGCAGGCCTGAACACTGAAGCTTTCTTT.

The chain joins TRBV20-1 to TRBJ1-2; maybe TRBD1 (6 bases). This CDR3 spans 11 amino acids. Germline V gene sequence: CDR1 DFQATT, CDR2 SNEGSKA (reference sequence). The V end was cut by 8 bases, the J end by 2 bases, with 9 bases between. This CDR3 is CSRTGNYGYTF. The CDR3 DNA is TGCAGTCGAACAGGGAACTATGGCTACACCTTC.

The chain is built from TRBV24-1 and TRBJ2-5; 8 bases agree with TRBD2. Germline values: CDR1 KGHDR, CDR2 SFDVKD. Germline trimming cut 5 bases from V and 2 bases from J; bases unmatched to any gene: 6. The CDR3 runs 15 residues. As DNA, the CDR3 is TGTGCCACCAGTGCCCCCGGGGGGGGGCAAGAGACCCAGTACTTC. Translation gives CATSAPGGGQETQYF.

The V and J genes are TRBV7-2 and TRBJ1-4; possible D gene TRBD1, 5 bases. CDR3 length: 13 amino acids. The germline V gene encodes CDR1 SGHTA and CDR2 FQGNSA. V shed 7 bases and J shed 3 bases, with 9 bases lying between them. CDR3 region: CASNKGPNEKLFF. In nucleotides, the CDR3 is TGTGCCAGCAATAAGGGGCCTAATGAAAAACTGTTTTTT.

V gene TRBV3-1 (or the pseudogene TRBV3-2) combines with J gene TRBJ1-1, with 8 bases that match TRBD1. V was clipped by 4 bases and J by 6 bases; unmatched bases: 4. This CDR3 is built from 13 residues. Germline V gene data show CDR1 as LGHDT and CDR2 as YNNKEL (reference sequence). CDR3: CASSLRQGPEAFF. The CDR3 coding sequence is TGTGCCAGCAGCCTTCGACAGGGGCCTGAAGCTTTCTTT.

The rearrangement joins TRBV5-1 to TRBJ1-1; 8 positions agree with TRBD1. The V and J ends lost 5 bases and 0 bases, in that order; junction bases with no gene match: 12. The CDR3 runs to 17 residues. Looked up from germline, CDR1 is SGHRS and CDR2 is YFSETQ. DNA for the CDR3: TGCGCCAGCAGACCTACAGGGGGGATCATCATGAACACTGAAGCTTTCTTT. Translated, it gives CASRPTGGIIMNTEAFF.

This clone has a handful of counts. A read error may account for a junction end that differs from germline. This chain links TRBV5-1 with TRBJ2-3; a weak D match, TRBD2 (5 bases). The CDR3 sequence is 15 residues long. Germline values: CDR1 SGHRS, CDR2 YFSETQ. CDR3 residues: CASTLRVSSTDTQYF. The CDR3 bases are TGCGCCAGCACCTTGCGGGTTTCTAGCACAGATACGCAGTATTTT.

The CDR3 protein is CASSPERNSPLHF. In nucleotides, the CDR3 is TGTGCCAGTAGTCCGGAGCGTAATTCACCCCTCCACTTT. This chain joins TRBV19 and TRBJ1-6; D is undetermined. V dropped 5 bases and J dropped 6 bases, with 8 bases sitting between them. The CDR3 is made up of 13 amino acids. CDR1 and CDR2 (germline): LNHDA, SQIVND (reference sequence).

V is TRBV29-1 and J is TRBJ2-2; 9 bases are shared with TRBD2. Germline values: CDR1 SQVTM, CDR2 ANQGSEA. V lost 4 bases to trimming and J lost 7 bases; unmatched junction nucleotides: 10. The CDR3 spans 15 residues. In nucleotides, the CDR3 is TGCAGCGTTGCGGGGCAGCGGGGGGTATACGGGGAGCTGTTTTTT. Amino acids: CSVAGQRGVYGELFF.

The chain employs TRBV6-5 and TRBJ2-5; TRBD1 matches 7 bases. Germline trimming cut 8 bases from V and 0 bases from J; bases unmatched to any gene: 6. Germline assignment: CDR1 MNHEY and CDR2 SVGAGI. CDR3 length: 14 amino acids. CDR3 loop: CASSDRPYQETQYF. As DNA, the CDR3 is TGTGCCAGCTCGGACAGGCCCTACCAAGAGACCCAGTACTTC.

The gene calls are TRBV7-2 and TRBJ2-1, with a weak D call TRBD2 (6 bases). The V end lost 0 bases, the J end lost 8 bases, and 11 bases lay between the germline ends. CDR3 length equals 14 residues. CDR1 and CDR2 from the germline V gene are SGHTA and FQGNSA. CDR3 amino acids: CASSLAGGLDEQFF. The CDR3 nucleotides are TGTGCCAGCAGCTTAGCGGGGGGTTTGGATGAGCAGTTCTTC.

The rearrangement uses TRBV11-2 and TRBJ2-7; maybe TRBD2 (6 bases). Germline V gene sequence: CDR1 SGHAT, CDR2 FQNNGV. The CDR3 has 15 amino acids. Trimming took 5 bases from V and 1 from J, leaving 15 bases between them. CDR3 sequence: CASSPRRDGSYEQYF. The DNA for the CDR3 is TGTGCCAGCAGCCCGAGGAGGGACGGGTCCTACGAGCAGTACTTC.

V and J are TRBV27 and TRBJ2-5; 8 nucleotides align to TRBD1. V was clipped by 5 bases and J by 4 bases; unmatched bases: 6. This CDR3 region has 14 residues. Germline lookup yields CDR1 MNHEY and CDR2 SMNVEV (reference sequence). The chain's CDR3 is CASSRRGLGETQYF. The CDR3 DNA follows: TGTGCCAGCAGTCGCAGGGGGCTCGGAGAGACCCAGTACTTC.

This clone appeared a single time. This sequence joins TRBV10-3 and TRBJ2-7; D gene unclear. The CDR3 loop spans 12 amino acids. From germline, CDR1 is ENHRY and CDR2 SYGVKD. The ends were cut back, 11 bases at V and 0 bases at J, with 11 bases in the middle. The CDR3 loop reads CAARSSSYEQYV. CDR3 DNA: TGTGCCGCCCGGAGCAGCTCCTACGAGCAGTACGTC.

The chain carries TRBV28 and TRBJ2-1; the D is unclear. CDR1 MDHEN and CDR2 SYDVKM come from the germline V gene. Trimming took off 7 bases at V and 0 bases at J, with 7 bases between the two ends. The length of the CDR3 is 13 residues. The CDR3 reads CASTGFSYNEQFF. The CDR3 DNA reads as TGTGCCAGCACGGGTTTCTCCTACAATGAGCAGTTCTTC.

The rearrangement uses TRBV5-1 and TRBJ2-3; TRBD2 aligns across 12 bases. This CDR3 is 15 amino acids long. V lost 4 bases and J lost 4; bases outside the gene matches: 4. Germline lookup yields CDR1 SGHRS and CDR2 YFSETQ. The CDR3 DNA is TGCGCCAGCAGCAGGACTAGCGGGGAGGCAGATACGCAGTATTTT. Its translation: CASSRTSGEADTQYF.

V and J are TRBV5-1 and TRBJ2-7; the match to TRBD1 covers 7 bases. CDR1 is SGHRS, CDR2 YFSETQ, per germline. Germline trimming cut 5 bases from V and 4 bases from J; bases unmatched to any gene: 12. The CDR3 is 15 residues long. CDR3 nucleotide sequence: TGCGCCAGCAGTTATAATGACAGGGTATTTTACGAGCAGTACTTC. It is translated as CASSYNDRVFYEQYF.